Listed below are T cell receptor beta chains from one sample, sequenced in a study of blood T cell repertoires in COVID-19. Measured with immunoSEQ multiplex PCR; TCRdb has only the in-frame clones, and not every one. The table records a few hundred thousand clones, 85% to 90% of them present only once. The sample comprised peripheral blood. The receptor source for this set is a woman aged 50 to 65 with COVID-19, enrolled during active disease. Both conserved end residues are part of each CDR3.

J: TRBJ2-7; V: TRBV9; CDR3: CASSVATDSYEQYF
J: TRBJ2-3; V: TRBV9; CDR3: CASSPGAGSSTDTQYF
J: TRBJ2-1; V: TRBV28; CDR3: CASSAGLSSYNEQFF
J: TRBJ2-4; V: TRBV29-1; CDR3: CSVADPGANIQYF
J: TRBJ1-1; V: TRBV7-9; CDR3: CASSNPREEAFF
J: TRBJ2-1; V: TRBV18; CDR3: CASSPRVGGNEQFF
J: TRBJ1-2; V: TRBV5-1; CDR3: CASSMDSYGYTF
J: TRBJ2-1; V: TRBV6-5; CDR3: CASSLSGTSQFF
J: TRBJ1-2; V: TRBV27; CDR3: CASSPRMRQSYGYTF
J: TRBJ1-2; V: TRBV7-2; CDR3: CASSLATGTTDNYGYTF
J: TRBJ2-7; V: TRBV3-1/TRBV3-2; CDR3: CASSLRTSAYSYEQYF
J: TRBJ2-2; V: TRBV28; CDR3: CASYDYYTGELFF
J: TRBJ1-6; V: TRBV19; CDR3: CASSTTGGSADSPLHF
J: TRBJ1-2; V: TRBV25-1; CDR3: CASSEYDKGGLGGYTF
J: TRBJ1-4; V: TRBV5-1; CDR3: CASSLFRPRQQNEKLFF
J: TRBJ1-1; V: TRBV27; CDR3: CASSPVVRGTEAFF
J: TRBJ1-1; V: TRBV19; CDR3: CASSMGGGHANTEAFF
J: TRBJ2-1; V: TRBV6-2/TRBV6-3; CDR3: CASSYLLYNEQFF
J: TRBJ1-4; V: TRBV5-6; CDR3: CASSHQVSNEKLFF
J: TRBJ2-2; V: TRBV5-1; CDR3: CASRQGVTNTGELFF
J: TRBJ2-2; V: TRBV30; CDR3: CAWSGTSGNTGELFF
J: TRBJ1-2; V: TRBV21-1; CDR3: CASSTASTDNYGYTF
J: TRBJ2-1; V: TRBV19; CDR3: CASSKGLAGTYNEQFF
J: TRBJ2-2; V: TRBV18; CDR3: CASSPVDRGTGELFF
J: TRBJ1-3; V: TRBV6-6; CDR3: CASSPRTGYSSGNTIYF
J: TRBJ1-4; V: TRBV6-1; CDR3: CASREEQGLNEKLFF
J: TRBJ2-5; V: TRBV5-1; CDR3: CASSLGTGQETQYF
J: TRBJ2-1; V: TRBV11-2; CDR3: CASSSGKQGREQFF
J: TRBJ1-1; V: TRBV30; CDR3: CAWSVPWVGGTEAFF
J: TRBJ1-2; V: TRBV10-2; CDR3: CASSGTGFSYGYTF
J: TRBJ2-1; V: TRBV6-5; CDR3: CASRGLAYNEQFF
J: TRBJ2-7; V: TRBV30; CDR3: CAWRTSGRVRYEQYF
J: TRBJ1-6; V: TRBV4-2; CDR3: CASSQATGTGGWNSPLHF
J: TRBJ2-1; V: TRBV7-2; CDR3: CASSFKQGYNEQFF
J: TRBJ2-1; V: TRBV4-2; CDR3: CASTAGAGGLSEQFF
J: TRBJ2-3; V: TRBV2; CDR3: CASRNANTKPDTQYF
J: TRBJ1-5; V: TRBV30; CDR3: CAWSNVVNQPQHF
J: TRBJ1-1; V: TRBV6-1; CDR3: CASSDRQGLNTEAFF
J: TRBJ2-1; V: TRBV11-2; CDR3: CASSLGGRKFF
J: TRBJ2-1; V: TRBV4-1; CDR3: CASSQDGVVEQFF
J: TRBJ1-2; V: TRBV28; CDR3: CASSVRQRANYGYTF
J: TRBJ1-2; V: TRBV11-2; CDR3: CASSLGPGVNYGYTF
J: TRBJ1-6; V: TRBV10-3; CDR3: CAISDGQANYNSPLHF
J: TRBJ2-7; V: TRBV5-5; CDR3: CASSFSRTSGSYEQYF
J: TRBJ2-5; V: TRBV11-2; CDR3: CASSPGLAGPQETQYF
J: TRBJ2-7; V: TRBV2; CDR3: CASSEASGTVYEQYF
J: TRBJ2-4; V: TRBV11-3; CDR3: CASSLVLAGKNIQYF
J: TRBJ1-2; V: TRBV15; CDR3: CATSTTKDGGYGYTF
J: TRBJ1-2; V: TRBV18; CDR3: CASRRGDRVIEGYTF
J: TRBJ2-7; V: TRBV10-3; CDR3: CAIQRGAGGETYEQYF
J: TRBJ2-1; V: TRBV10-2; CDR3: CASSLTSPEYNEQFF
J: TRBJ2-1; V: TRBV4-1; CDR3: CASSLMEGGRKFF
J: TRBJ1-1; V: TRBV5-1; CDR3: CASTYGGNTEAFF